Each of the 21 T cell receptor beta chains below was sequenced from the same sample in a study of spatial heterogeneity in lung cancer. Via MiXCR, TCRdb re-called the 5' RACE reads, giving one row per CDR3 protein. The repertoire holds about 120,000 distinct CDR3 sequences, with 9.5% to 15% as singletons. Time point described: blood at routine non-recurrence follow-up after resection. Unsorted whole RNA samples from tumor, nontumor lung or frozen PBMC were sequenced. The material was PBMCs, obtained at follow-up. The source is a male donor with early-stage non-small cell lung cancer.

This clonotype came up a few times. The V and J genes are TRBV7-6 and TRBJ1-6, with D possibly being TRBD1 (5 bases). This CDR3 comprises 15 residues. Between the trimmed V and J ends, which lost 5 bases and 7 bases, there was a span of 15 bases. CDR1 and CDR2 from the germline V gene are SGHVS and FNYEAQ. CDR3 coding DNA: TGTGCCAGCAGCGCATGGGACCTTAGGAATTCACCCCTCCACTTT. This encodes CASSAWDLRNSPLHF. Full variable domain (missing parts from reference TRBV7-6 and TRBJ1-6): GAGVSQSPRYKVTKRGQDVALRCDPISGHVSLYWYRQALGQGPEFLTYFNYEAQQDKSGLPNDRFSAERPEGSISTLTIQRTEQRDSAMYRCASSAWDLRNSPLHFGNGTRLTVT.

The CDR3, as DNA: TGTGCCAGTAGTATGCAGGGGGCAGAGGGTCAGCCCCAGCATTTT. This sequence encodes CASSMQGAEGQPQHF. This chain joins TRBV19 and TRBJ1-5; 8 nucleotides match TRBD1. Germline V gene sequence: CDR1 LNHDA, CDR2 SQIVND (reference sequence). V dropped 3 bases and J dropped 6; count of bases not matched to a gene: 7. The CDR3 is 15 residues long.

The J gene is TRBJ2-5, the V gene TRBV20-1; D unclear. Trimming removed 3 bases from V and 2 bases from J, with 19 bases in between. There are 16 residues in the CDR3. The germline gives CDR1 DFQATT, CDR2 SNEGSKA (reference sequence). Written as DNA, the CDR3 is TGCAGTGCTAGGGGAAATCCCCGGGTCCAACAAGAGACCCAGTACTTC. Its protein is CSARGNPRVQQETQYF.

This chain connects TRBV5-1 to TRBJ1-3; no firm D call. There are 13 residues in the CDR3. Germline V gene sequence: CDR1 SGHRS, CDR2 YFSETQ. V lost 2 bases and J 0 bases, leaving 3 bases between the germline ends. DNA of the CDR3: TGCGCCAGCAGCTTAAACTCTGGAAACACCATATATTTT. It yields the protein CASSLNSGNTIYF.

The sample holds a few counts of this clonotype. This chain joins TRBV5-1 and TRBJ2-2, with D unclear. V gave up 7 bases and J gave up 0 bases, with 10 bases separating them. The CDR3 sequence is 14 residues long. Germline V CDR1 and CDR2: SGHRS, YFSETQ. The CDR3, as DNA: TGCGCCAGCGCCCGAGAATCGAACACCGGGGAGCTGTTTTTT. As protein: CASARESNTGELFF. The variable domain in full, with the rest retrieved from reference TRBV5-1 and TRBJ2-2, is KAGVTQTPRYLIKTRGQQVTLSCSPISGHRSVSWYQQTPGQGLQFLFEYFSETQRNKGNFPGRFSGRQFSNSRSEMNVSTLELGDSALYLCASARESNTGELFFGEGSRLTVL.

V and J are TRBV6-2 or TRBV6-3 and TRBJ2-7, with D possibly matching TRBD2 (6 bases). V lost 8 bases and J lost 5, with 19 bases in between. The CDR3 covers 14 residues. Germline V lookup: CDR1 MNHEY, CDR2 SVGEGT. CDR3 sequence (DNA): TGTGCCAGCTCGGGGGTTAATGATTGGAACGAGCAGTACTTC. Protein sequence: CASSGVNDWNEQYF.

This clonotype was seen ten or more times. The V and J genes are TRBV27 and TRBJ2-3; perhaps TRBD2 as D (6 bases). The germline gives CDR1 MNHEY, CDR2 SMNVEV (reference sequence). The CDR3 is 15 residues long. V was cut by 6 bases and J by 0 bases, with 13 bases left in between. The CDR3, as DNA: TGTGCCAGCAGACATAGCGGAACTAGCACAGATACGCAGTATTTT. Its translation: CASRHSGTSTDTQYF.

This clonotype was seen a few times. V gene TRBV24-1 combines with J gene TRBJ2-7, with a weak D call TRBD1 (6 bases). The CDR3 extends over 14 amino acids. V was cut by 4 bases and J by 2 bases, with 11 bases left in between. From germline, CDR1 is KGHDR and CDR2 SFDVKD. DNA for the CDR3: TGTGCCACCAGTGAGAACAGGGTCCCCTACGAGCAGTACTTC. Translated, it gives CATSENRVPYEQYF.

This clonotype came up many times. The V call is TRBV4-2, the J call TRBJ2-5; 10 nucleotides line up with TRBD2. From germline, CDR1 is LGHNA and CDR2 YNFKEQ. V shed 0 bases, J shed 5 bases, and the junction held 6 bases outside the gene matches. The CDR3 spans 16 residues. The CDR3 region is CASSQEALAGVETQYF. The CDR3 DNA sequence: TGTGCCAGCAGCCAAGAGGCTCTAGCGGGGGTGGAGACCCAGTACTTC.

This clonotype was recorded at least ten times. V is TRBV5-1 and J is TRBJ1-2; TRBD1 matches at 7 bases. This CDR3 region has 14 residues. The germline gives CDR1 SGHRS, CDR2 YFSETQ. V dropped 0 bases and J dropped 2; count of bases not matched to a gene: 1. CDR3: CASSLDRGNYGYTF. The CDR3 bases are TGCGCCAGCAGCTTGGACAGGGGCAACTATGGCTACACCTTC.

By sample fraction, this clonotype is large. The V call is TRBV5-4, the J call TRBJ2-3, with 8 bases that match TRBD2. The CDR3 runs to 16 residues. With V trimmed by 2 bases and J by 4 bases, 9 bases remained unmatched. Per the germline V gene, CDR1 is SGHNT and CDR2 is YYREEE (reference sequence). The CDR3 region has the DNA TGTGCCAGCAGCTTATTGGAAAAGCGGGGGTCAGATACGCAGTATTTT. Its protein is CASSLLEKRGSDTQYF.

The gene calls are TRBV28 and TRBJ1-4; TRBD1 agrees at 7 bases. The CDR3 sequence is 14 residues long. V shed 8 bases and J 0 bases; nucleotides not matched to a gene: 3. In germline, CDR1 is MDHEN, CDR2 SYDVKM. CDR3 loop: CASGTAPTNEKLFF. CDR3 DNA: TGTGCCAGCGGGACAGCCCCAACTAATGAAAAACTGTTTTTT.

The chain recombines TRBV27 with TRBJ1-2, with 8 bases fitting TRBD1. V lost 2 bases to trimming and J lost 4 bases; unmatched junction nucleotides: 3. The germline gives CDR1 MNHEY, CDR2 SMNVEV (reference sequence). The CDR3 has 14 residues. CDR3 nucleotide sequence: TGTGCCAGCAGTTTACACCAGGGGGCCTATGGCTACACCTTC. This encodes CASSLHQGAYGYTF.

V is TRBV6-1 and J is TRBJ2-5; 8 nucleotides agree with TRBD2. Germline V gene sequence: CDR1 MNHNS, CDR2 SASEGT. The CDR3 has 15 residues. J was trimmed by 5 bases and V by 2 bases; bases with no gene match: 7. CDR3 sequence (DNA): TGTGCCAGCAGTGAACAGCGGGGGAGGGAGGAGACCCAGTACTTC. Amino acid sequence: CASSEQRGREETQYF.

This clonotype showed up many times. V gene TRBV20-1 combines with J gene TRBJ2-3; TRBD1 might be the D (5 bases). The CDR3 has 13 residues. The ends were cut back, 6 bases at V and 6 bases at J, with 16 bases in the middle. The germline gives CDR1 DFQATT, CDR2 SNEGSKA (reference sequence). In DNA, the CDR3 is TGCAGTGCAGATCGCCAGGGAATGGATACGCAGTATTTT. As protein: CSADRQGMDTQYF.

The chain employs TRBV4-2 and TRBJ1-2; D might be TRBD1 (6 bases). Germline V gives CDR1 LGHNA, CDR2 YNFKEQ. Trimming took 3 bases from V and 0 from J, leaving 14 bases between them. The CDR3 has 16 residues. CDR3 nucleotide sequence: TGTGCCAGCAGCCACTTCCGGGGGCCCACTAACTATGGCTACACCTTC. It codes for CASSHFRGPTNYGYTF.

This clonotype turned up a few times. This rearrangement joins TRBV3-1 to TRBJ1-6; 7 nucleotides match TRBD1. CDR3 length: 17 amino acids. CDR1 and CDR2 from the germline V gene are LGHDT and YNNKEL (reference sequence). V trimming: 4 bases; J trimming: 8 bases; junction bases outside the gene matches: 14. CDR3 coding DNA: TGTGCCAGCAGCCCCTTCGACAGGGCGTTCACCGATTCACCCCTCCACTTT. It encodes CASSPFDRAFTDSPLHF. The variable domain in full, completed from reference TRBV3-1 and TRBJ1-6, reads DTAVSQTPKYLVTQMGNDKSIKCEQNLGHDTMYWYKQDSKKFLKIMFSYNNKELIINETVPNRFSPKSPDKAHLNLHINSLELGDSAVYFCASSPFDRAFTDSPLHFGNGTRLTVT.

This clonotype turned up a few times. The chain joins TRBV12-3 or TRBV12-4 to TRBJ1-2, with a weak D call TRBD1 (5 bases). The CDR3 is 12 amino acids. V lost 5 bases to trimming and J lost 6 bases, with 10 bases between them. The CDR3 nucleotides read TGTGCCAGCAGTCCTGGGACGCATGGCTACACCTTC. Its translation: CASSPGTHGYTF.

The chain combines TRBV5-6 with TRBJ2-3; 7 positions match TRBD2. Germline assignment: CDR1 SGHDT and CDR2 YYEEEE. The length of the CDR3 is 14 residues. V shed 1 base, J shed 2 bases, and the junction held 1 base outside the gene matches. This CDR3 reads CASSLRGVTDTQYF. In DNA form, the CDR3 reads TGTGCCAGCAGCTTGCGGGGGGTCACAGATACGCAGTATTTT.

This chain connects TRBV2 to TRBJ2-2, with D uncertain. Germline V CDR1 and CDR2: SNHLY, FYNNEI. CDR3 length equals 14 residues. The germline V and J ends were trimmed by 5 bases and 3 bases, with 10 bases remaining between them. CDR3 nucleotides: TGTGCCAGCAGTTTACAATACGACACCGGGGAGCTGTTTTTT. It translates to CASSLQYDTGELFF.

This clonotype has more than one count but fewer than ten. The chain couples TRBV7-2 to TRBJ2-1, with unresolved D. Germline CDR1 SGHTA, CDR2 FQGNSA. This CDR3 is built from 15 residues. V shed 1 base and J shed 1 base, with 8 bases lying between them. The CDR3: CASSLVGSSYNEQFF. The CDR3 coding sequence is TGTGCCAGCAGCTTAGTGGGCAGTTCCTACAATGAGCAGTTCTTC.